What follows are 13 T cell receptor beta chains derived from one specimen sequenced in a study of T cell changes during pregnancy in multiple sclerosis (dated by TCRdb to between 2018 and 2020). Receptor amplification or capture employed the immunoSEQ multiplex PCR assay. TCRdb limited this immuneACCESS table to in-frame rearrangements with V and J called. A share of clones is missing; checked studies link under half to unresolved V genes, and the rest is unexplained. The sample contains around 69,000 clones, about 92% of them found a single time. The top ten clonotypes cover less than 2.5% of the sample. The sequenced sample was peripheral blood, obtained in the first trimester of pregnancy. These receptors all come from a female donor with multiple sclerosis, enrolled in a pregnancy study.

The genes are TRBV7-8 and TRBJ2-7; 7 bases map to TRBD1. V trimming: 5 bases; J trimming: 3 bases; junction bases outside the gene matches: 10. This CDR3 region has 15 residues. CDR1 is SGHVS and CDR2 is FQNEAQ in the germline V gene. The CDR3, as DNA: TGTGCCAGCAGCCTTATTGAGACAGGGATCTACGAGCAGTACTTC. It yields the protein CASSLIETGIYEQYF. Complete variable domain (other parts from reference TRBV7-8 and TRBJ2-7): GAGVSQSPRYKVAKRGQDVALRCDPISGHVSLFWYQQALGQGPEFLTYFQNEAQLDKSGLPSDRFFAERPEGSVSTLKIQRTQQEDSAVYLCASSLIETGIYEQYFGPGTRLTVT.

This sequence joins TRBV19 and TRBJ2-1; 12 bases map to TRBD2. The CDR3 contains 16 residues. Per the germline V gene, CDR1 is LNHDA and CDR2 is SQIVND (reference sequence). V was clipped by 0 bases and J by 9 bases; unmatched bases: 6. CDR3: CASSIDWLAGGFEQFF. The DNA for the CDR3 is TGTGCCAGTAGTATAGATTGGCTAGCGGGAGGGTTTGAGCAGTTCTTC.

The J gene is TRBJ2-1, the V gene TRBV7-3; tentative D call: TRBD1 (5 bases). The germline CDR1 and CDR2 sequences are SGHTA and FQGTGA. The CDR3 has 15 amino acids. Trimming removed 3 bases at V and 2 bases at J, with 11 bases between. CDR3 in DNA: TGTGCCAGCAGCTTGGGGATAGGGGCCTACAATGAGCAGTTCTTC. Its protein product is CASSLGIGAYNEQFF.

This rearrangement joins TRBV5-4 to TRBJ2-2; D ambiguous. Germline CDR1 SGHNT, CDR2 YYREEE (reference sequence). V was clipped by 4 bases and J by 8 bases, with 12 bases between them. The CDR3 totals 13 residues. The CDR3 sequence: CASSVERFGELFF. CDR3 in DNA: TGTGCCAGCAGCGTAGAGCGATTTGGGGAGCTGTTTTTT. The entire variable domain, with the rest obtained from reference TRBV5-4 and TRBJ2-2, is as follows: ETGVTQSPTHLIKTRGQQVTLRCSSQSGHNTVSWYQQALGQGPQFIFQYYREEENGRGNFPPRFSGLQFPNYSSELNVNALELDDSALYLCASSVERFGELFFGEGSRLTVL.

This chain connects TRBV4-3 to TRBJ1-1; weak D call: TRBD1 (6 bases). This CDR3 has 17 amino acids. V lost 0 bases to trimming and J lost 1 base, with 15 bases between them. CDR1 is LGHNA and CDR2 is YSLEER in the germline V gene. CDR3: CASSQDNGRGPNTEAFF. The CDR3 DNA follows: TGCGCCAGCAGCCAAGATAACGGCAGGGGACCGAACACTGAAGCTTTCTTT.

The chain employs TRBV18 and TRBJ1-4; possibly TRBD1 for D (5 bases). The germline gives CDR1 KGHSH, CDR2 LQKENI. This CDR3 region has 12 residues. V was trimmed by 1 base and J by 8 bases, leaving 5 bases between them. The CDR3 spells CASSPQGEKLFF. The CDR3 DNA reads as TGTGCCAGCTCACCACAGGGGGAAAAACTGTTTTTT.

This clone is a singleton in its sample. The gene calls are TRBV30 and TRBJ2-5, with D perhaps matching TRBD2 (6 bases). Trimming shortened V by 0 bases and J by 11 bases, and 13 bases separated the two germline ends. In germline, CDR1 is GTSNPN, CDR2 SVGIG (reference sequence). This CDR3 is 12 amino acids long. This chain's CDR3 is CAWSVRTGEQYF. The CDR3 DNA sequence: TGTGCCTGGAGTGTACGCACGGGAGAGCAGTACTTC.

Here the CDR3 reads CASSLSGADSYNEQFF. The DNA of the CDR3 is TGTGCCAGCAGTTTATCCGGAGCAGACTCCTACAATGAGCAGTTCTTC. The V call is TRBV27, the J call TRBJ2-1, with unresolved D. This CDR3 is 16 amino acids long. Trimming took off 0 bases at V and 0 bases at J, with 9 bases between the two ends. The V gene's germline CDR1 is MNHEY and CDR2 SMNVEV (reference sequence).

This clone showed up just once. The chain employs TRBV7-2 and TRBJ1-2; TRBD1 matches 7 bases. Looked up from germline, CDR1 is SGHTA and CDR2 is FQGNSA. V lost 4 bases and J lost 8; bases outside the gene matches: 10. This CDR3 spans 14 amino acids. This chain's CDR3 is CASSYSDRVGGYTF. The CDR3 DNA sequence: TGTGCCAGCAGCTACAGCGACAGGGTGGGGGGCTACACCTTC.

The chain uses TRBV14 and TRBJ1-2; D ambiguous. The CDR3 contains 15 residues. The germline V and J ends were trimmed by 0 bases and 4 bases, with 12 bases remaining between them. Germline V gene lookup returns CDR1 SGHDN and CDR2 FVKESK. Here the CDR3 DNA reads TGTGCCAGCAGCCAAGATTCAAACAGATTCTATGGCTACACCTTC. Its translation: CASSQDSNRFYGYTF.

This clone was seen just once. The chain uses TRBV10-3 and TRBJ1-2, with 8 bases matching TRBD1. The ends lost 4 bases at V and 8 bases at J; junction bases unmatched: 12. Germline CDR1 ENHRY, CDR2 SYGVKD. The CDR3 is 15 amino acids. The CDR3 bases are TGTGCCATCAGTGGGGCCCTCAGGGGGCCGGGGGGCTACACCTTC. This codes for CAISGALRGPGGYTF.

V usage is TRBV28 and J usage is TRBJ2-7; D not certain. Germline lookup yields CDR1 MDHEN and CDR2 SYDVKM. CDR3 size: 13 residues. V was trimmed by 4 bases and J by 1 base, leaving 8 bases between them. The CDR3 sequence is CASSSPFSYEQYF. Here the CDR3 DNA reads TGTGCCAGCAGTTCTCCTTTTTCCTACGAGCAGTACTTC.

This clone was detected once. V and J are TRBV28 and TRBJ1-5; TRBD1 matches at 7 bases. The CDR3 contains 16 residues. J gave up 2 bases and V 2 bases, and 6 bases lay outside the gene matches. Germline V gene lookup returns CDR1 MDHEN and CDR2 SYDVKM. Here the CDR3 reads CASSLRGLGGNQPQHF. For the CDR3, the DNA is TGTGCCAGCAGTTTAAGGGGGCTTGGAGGCAATCAGCCCCAGCATTTT.